A single T cell receptor beta chain is shown here with its context. Its antigen is not known. The CDR3 runs 15 residues. Trimming removed 4 bases from V and 4 bases from J; junction bases left unmatched: 7. Germline assignment: CDR1 SGHRS and CDR2 YFSETQ. Repeated repertoire sampling spanned the course of chemoradiotherapy. The data were produced by immunoSEQ multiplex PCR, yet TCRdb's version contains in-frame clones alone and is incomplete. The table has around 10,000 clones, approximately 84% seen once; the top ten hold about 2.6%. These data originate in a study of chemoradiotherapy in HPV16-positive cancers. Study-wide context: Functional T-cell assays on a couple of HPV16-positive patients' cells defined candidate HPV-specific clones and common TCR motifs. The study's findings and limits: For HPV16-positive patients, expanding HPV-responsive T cells associated with longer recurrence-free survival.

The source was blood, collected from a patient who underwent chemoradiotherapy. The J gene is TRBJ2-3, the V gene TRBV5-1; 9 bases map to TRBD2. This sequence was found in a human donor with HPV-associated anogenital cancer. The CDR3 region has the DNA TGCGCCAGCAGCACTGCGGCTAGCGGGGCAGATACGCAGTATTTT. Encoded protein: CASSTAASGADTQYF. The variable domain in full, with the rest retrieved from reference TRBV5-1 and TRBJ2-3, is KAGVTQTPRYLIKTRGQQVTLSCSPISGHRSVSWYQQTPGQGLQFLFEYFSETQRNKGNFPGRFSGRQFSNSRSEMNVSTLELGDSALYLCASSTAASGADTQYFGPGTRLTVL.